These 30 T cell receptor beta chains came from one sample sequenced in a study of CXCR3-negative and CXCR3-positive naive CD8 T cells. The study, taken as a whole, reports: TRB CDR3s were more hydrophobic in CXCR3-positive than in CXCR3-negative naive cells.

The antigens these receptors bind are not known. Researchers prepared the TRB cDNA libraries using 5' RACE with UMI labels. For each CDR3 protein, TCRdb gives one entry from its re-call of the 5' RACE reads, without DNA. Its table lists over 100,000 distinct CDR3 sequences. Sample: naive CXCR3+ CD8+ T cells from blood. Subset defined: CD45RO-CCR7+CD27+CD95- naive CD8+ T cells expressing CXCR3 (TNR3+). The receptors stem from a human donor in good health. Some clones in this sample may be carry-over from other donors' samples.

The chain is built from TRBV10-3 and TRBJ2-7; checking the TCRdb D call of TRBD1 is not possible without DNA. Germline assignment: CDR1 ENHRY and CDR2 SYGVKD. The CDR3 runs to 15 residues. CDR3: CAISERDREGLGQYF.

The V and J genes are TRBV6-5 and TRBJ2-5; there is no DNA to check the TCRdb D call of TRBD1. The germline CDR1 and CDR2 sequences are MNHEY and SVGAGI. The CDR3 extends over 14 amino acids. The chain's CDR3 is CASSYLRHREDQYF.

The V call is TRBV5-1, the J call TRBJ1-2. Looked up from germline, CDR1 is SGHRS and CDR2 is YFSETQ. This CDR3 is 14 amino acids long. Here the CDR3 reads CASSLRLGNYGYTF.

CDR3 sequence reads: CSVERGRNTEAFF. The rearrangement links TRBV29-1 to TRBJ1-1; without DNA, the TCRdb call of TRBD1 cannot be checked. The CDR3 is 13 amino acids. The germline CDR1 and CDR2 sequences are SQVTM and ANQGSEA.

This sequence joins TRBV19 and TRBJ2-1; TCRdb's D gene call, TRBD1, goes unchecked for lack of DNA. The CDR3 is made up of 12 amino acids. Germline CDR1 is LNHDA and CDR2 is SQIVND (reference sequence). CDR3 amino acids: CASRTGFNEQFF.

CDR3 sequence: CASSASGENEQFF. V is TRBV7-9 and J is TRBJ2-1; there is no DNA to check the TCRdb D call of TRBD2. CDR1 and CDR2 from the germline V gene are SEHNR and FQNEAQ (reference sequence). The CDR3 is 13 residues long.

The genes are TRBV6-5 and TRBJ1-1; TCRdb returns TRBD1, unconfirmable since there is no DNA. The CDR3 contains 15 residues. Germline CDR1 and CDR2: MNHEY and SVGAGI. CDR3 residues: CASRKPGPVNTEVFF.

The rearrangement uses TRBV7-9 and TRBJ2-7; absent DNA, TCRdb's TRBD1 call cannot be checked. Germline V lookup: CDR1 SEHNR, CDR2 FQNEAQ (reference sequence). The CDR3 contains 15 residues. CDR3 protein: CASSLGQGPMYEQYF.

The chain links TRBV27 to TRBJ2-3; without DNA, the TCRdb call of TRBD1 cannot be checked. The length of the CDR3 is 15 residues. Germline V gene data show CDR1 as MNHEY and CDR2 as SMNVEV (reference sequence). The CDR3 is CASRLTGTGGDTQYF.

The chain combines TRBV10-3 with TRBJ2-1. Per the germline V gene, CDR1 is ENHRY and CDR2 is SYGVKD. This CDR3 has 14 residues. CDR3 protein: CAISEVGRDNEQFF.

The chain combines TRBV2 with TRBJ2-3; lacking DNA, the TRBD2 call made by TCRdb goes unchecked. Germline values: CDR1 SNHLY, CDR2 FYNNEI. The length of the CDR3 is 17 residues. This CDR3 reads CASSDGSPKRAADTQYF.

The CDR3 reads CASSAGVGTEAFF. This chain uses TRBV9 with TRBJ1-1; with no DNA, the TCRdb D assignment of TRBD1 cannot be verified. CDR3 length: 13 amino acids. The V gene's germline CDR1 is SGDLS and CDR2 YYNGEE.

J is TRBJ1-5 and V is TRBV5-6; without DNA, the TCRdb call of TRBD1 cannot be checked. Germline assignment: CDR1 SGHDT and CDR2 YYEEEE. The CDR3 loop spans 13 amino acids. The CDR3 loop is CATKGPGGQPQYF. Full variable domain (remainder filled in from reference TRBV5-6 and TRBJ1-5): DAGVTQSPTHLIKTRGQQVTLRCSPKSGHDTVSWYQQALGQGPQFIFQYYEEEERQRGNFPDRFSGHQFPNYSSELNVNALLLGDSALYLCATKGPGGQPQYFGDGTRLSIL.

The chain joins TRBV20-1 to TRBJ2-1; TCRdb indicates TRBD2, and absent DNA this call remains unverified. The CDR3 has 15 amino acids. Germline CDR1 reads DFQATT; CDR2 reads SNEGSKA (reference sequence). CDR3 protein: CSARELAGEYNEQFF.

The chain uses TRBV4-1 and TRBJ2-7; TCRdb lists TRBD1, though no DNA is available to test this call. Germline V gene data show CDR1 as MGHRA and CDR2 as YSYEKL. The CDR3 has 14 residues. The CDR3 reads CASSQIGQGHEQYF.

The chain carries TRBV5-1 and TRBJ1-1; TCRdb selects TRBD1, and the lack of DNA leaves this call unchecked. The CDR3 sequence is 13 residues long. Germline loops: CDR1 SGHRS, CDR2 YFSETQ. Here the CDR3 reads CASSPEGGTEAFF.

The rearrangement joins TRBV12-3 or TRBV12-4 to TRBJ2-2; TCRdb picks TRBD2, but there is no DNA to check that call. This CDR3 spans 21 amino acids. This chain's CDR3 is CASRNPVWRGSGAIHTGELFF.

The chain recombines TRBV7-9 with TRBJ2-3; TCRdb reports TRBD1, a call that lacks DNA to check it against. The CDR3 runs to 17 residues. Germline V gene data show CDR1 as SEHNR and CDR2 as FQNEAQ (reference sequence). CDR3 residues: CASSREGTARSTDTQYF. The full variable domain, in which reference TRBV7-9 and TRBJ2-3 provide the parts outside the CDR3, is DTGVSQNPRHKITKRGQNVTFRCDPISEHNRLYWYRQTLGQGPEFLTYFQNEAQLEKSRLLSDRFSAERPKGSFSTLEIQRTEQGDSAMYLCASSREGTARSTDTQYFGPGTRLTVL.

This rearrangement joins TRBV7-8 to TRBJ2-1; as DNA is missing, the TRBD2 call by TCRdb cannot be tested. The CDR3 spans 15 residues. Germline V gene lookup returns CDR1 SGHVS and CDR2 FQNEAQ. This chain's CDR3 is CASSPGTSAHNEQFF.

This chain links TRBV25-1 with TRBJ2-1; the D call from TCRdb, TRBD1, cannot be confirmed without DNA. This CDR3 contains 13 residues. In germline, CDR1 is MGHDK, CDR2 SYGVNS. CDR3 amino acids: CASTDGAYNEQFF.

The chain carries TRBV9 and TRBJ2-7; there is no DNA to check the TCRdb D call of TRBD1. CDR3 length: 14 amino acids. CDR1 and CDR2 (germline): SGDLS, YYNGEE. CDR3 amino acids: CASSAGQRTYEQYF.

The J gene is TRBJ2-1, the V gene TRBV7-3; the D gene TCRdb calls, TRBD2, cannot be checked with no DNA. The CDR3 contains 16 residues. The germline gives CDR1 SGHTA, CDR2 FQGTGA. CDR3 residues: CASSSGGGPAHNEQFF.

J is TRBJ1-2 and V is TRBV3-1; TCRdb names TRBD1, which stays unverified in the absence of DNA. The CDR3 is made up of 16 amino acids. Germline values: CDR1 LGHDT, CDR2 YNNKEL (reference sequence). Here the CDR3 reads CASSQDIGGHRYGYTF.

V is TRBV10-3 and J is TRBJ1-6. This CDR3 comprises 17 residues. Germline V gene sequence: CDR1 ENHRY, CDR2 SYGVKD. CDR3 loop: CAISPVIESSYNSPLHF.

This chain uses TRBV5-1 with TRBJ2-7; TCRdb's D gene call, TRBD1, goes unchecked for lack of DNA. Germline CDR1 and CDR2: SGHRS and YFSETQ. CDR3 length equals 15 residues. CDR3 amino acids: CASSFGRSGTYEQYF.

This rearrangement joins TRBV27 to TRBJ2-7; the TCRdb call, TRBD1, lacks DNA for checking. The germline CDR1 and CDR2 sequences are MNHEY and SMNVEV (reference sequence). The CDR3 extends over 15 amino acids. The CDR3 loop is CASSFSGMLRYEQYF.

The rearrangement links TRBV19 to TRBJ2-7. Germline V gene lookup returns CDR1 LNHDA and CDR2 SQIVND (reference sequence). There are 13 residues in the CDR3. This CDR3 reads CASSIGYPYEQYF.

This rearrangement joins TRBV7-9 to TRBJ2-5; no DNA is available, so the TRBD1 call from TCRdb remains unchecked. Germline-derived CDR1 and CDR2 are SEHNR and FQNEAQ (reference sequence). This CDR3 is 16 amino acids long. CDR3: CASSFPPGTEQETQYF.

V is TRBV6-5 and J is TRBJ2-1. This CDR3 is 11 amino acids long. Germline values: CDR1 MNHEY, CDR2 SVGAGI. The CDR3 protein is CASRSQAEQFF.

The chain carries TRBV19 and TRBJ1-5; there is no DNA to check the TCRdb D call of TRBD1. The V gene's germline CDR1 is LNHDA and CDR2 SQIVND (reference sequence). The CDR3 contains 13 residues. CDR3 protein: CASMWGGREPQHF.